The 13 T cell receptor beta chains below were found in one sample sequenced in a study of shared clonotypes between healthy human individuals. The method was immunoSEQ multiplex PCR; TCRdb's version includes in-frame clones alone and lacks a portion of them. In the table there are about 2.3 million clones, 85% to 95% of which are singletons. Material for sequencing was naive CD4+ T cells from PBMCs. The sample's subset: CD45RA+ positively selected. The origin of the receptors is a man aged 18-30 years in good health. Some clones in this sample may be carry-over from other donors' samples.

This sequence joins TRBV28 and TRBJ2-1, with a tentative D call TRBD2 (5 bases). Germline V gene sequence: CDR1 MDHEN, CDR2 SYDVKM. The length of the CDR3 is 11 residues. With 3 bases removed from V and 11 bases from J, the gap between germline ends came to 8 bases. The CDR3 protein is CASSLVGKQFF. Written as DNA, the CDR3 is TGTGCCAGCAGTTTGGTCGGGAAGCAGTTCTTC.

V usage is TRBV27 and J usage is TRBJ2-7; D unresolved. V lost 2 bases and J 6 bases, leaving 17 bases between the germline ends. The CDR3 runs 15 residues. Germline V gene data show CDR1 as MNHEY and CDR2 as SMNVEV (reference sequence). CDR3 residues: CASSLAPLEPSEQYF. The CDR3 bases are TGTGCCAGCAGTTTAGCTCCGCTAGAGCCTTCCGAGCAGTACTTC.

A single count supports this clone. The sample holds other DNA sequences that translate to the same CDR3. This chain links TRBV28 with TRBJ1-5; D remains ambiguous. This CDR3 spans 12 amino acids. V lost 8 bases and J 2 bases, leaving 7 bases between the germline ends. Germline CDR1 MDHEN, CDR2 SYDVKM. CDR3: CASREGNQPQHF. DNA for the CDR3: TGTGCCAGCCGAGAGGGCAATCAGCCCCAGCATTTT. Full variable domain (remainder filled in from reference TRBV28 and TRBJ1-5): DVKVTQSSRYLVKRTGEKVFLECVQDMDHENMFWYRQDPGLGLRLIYFSYDVKMKEKGDIPEGYSVSREKKERFSLILESASTNQTSMYLCASREGNQPQHFGDGTRLSIL.

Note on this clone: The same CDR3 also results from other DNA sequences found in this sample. CDR3 amino acids: CASSLDGVNQPQHF. The CDR3 DNA is TGCGCCAGCAGCTTGGACGGCGTCAATCAGCCCCAGCATTTT. The genes are TRBV5-1 and TRBJ1-5; no clear D gene. The CDR3 contains 14 residues. Deletions cut 0 bases from V and 3 bases from J, with 7 bases between. Germline V gives CDR1 SGHRS, CDR2 YFSETQ.

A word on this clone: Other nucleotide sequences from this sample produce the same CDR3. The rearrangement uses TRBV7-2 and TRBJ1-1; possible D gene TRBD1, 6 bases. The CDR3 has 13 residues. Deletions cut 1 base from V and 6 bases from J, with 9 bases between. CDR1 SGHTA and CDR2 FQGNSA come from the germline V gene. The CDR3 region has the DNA TGTGCCAGCAGCTTAGAGGGGGGTTCTGAAGCTTTCTTT. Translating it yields CASSLEGGSEAFF.

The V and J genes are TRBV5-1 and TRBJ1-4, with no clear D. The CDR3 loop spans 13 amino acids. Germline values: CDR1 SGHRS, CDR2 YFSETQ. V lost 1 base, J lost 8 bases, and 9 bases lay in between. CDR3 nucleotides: TGCGCCAGCAGCTTGCCTGGGGAAGAAAAACTGTTTTTT. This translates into CASSLPGEEKLFF.

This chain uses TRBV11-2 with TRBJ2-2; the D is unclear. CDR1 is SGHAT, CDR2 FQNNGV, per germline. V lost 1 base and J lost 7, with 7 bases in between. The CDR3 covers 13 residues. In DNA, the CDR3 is TGTGCCAGCAGCTTAGTATGGGGCGGGGAGCTGTTTTTT. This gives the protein CASSLVWGGELFF.

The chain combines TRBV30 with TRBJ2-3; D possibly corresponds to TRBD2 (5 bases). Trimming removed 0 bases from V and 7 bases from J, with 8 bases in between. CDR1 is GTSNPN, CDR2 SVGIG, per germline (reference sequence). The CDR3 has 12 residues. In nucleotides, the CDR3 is TGTGCCTGGAGTGTTCGGGGAAATACGCAGTATTTT. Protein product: CAWSVRGNTQYF.

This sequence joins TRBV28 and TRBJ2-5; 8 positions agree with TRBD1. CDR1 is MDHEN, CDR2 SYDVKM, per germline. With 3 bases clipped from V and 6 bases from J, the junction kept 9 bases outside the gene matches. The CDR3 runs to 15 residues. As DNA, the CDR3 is TGTGCCAGCAGTTTGGGTGGACAGGGTTTGAAGACCCAGTACTTC. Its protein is CASSLGGQGLKTQYF.

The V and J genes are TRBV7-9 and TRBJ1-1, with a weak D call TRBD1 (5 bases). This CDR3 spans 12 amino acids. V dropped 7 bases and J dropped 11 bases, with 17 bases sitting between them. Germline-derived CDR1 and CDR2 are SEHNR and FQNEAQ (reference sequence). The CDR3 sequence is CASTQTGGRAFF. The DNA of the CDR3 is TGTGCCAGCACACAAACTGGGGGTAGGGCTTTCTTT.

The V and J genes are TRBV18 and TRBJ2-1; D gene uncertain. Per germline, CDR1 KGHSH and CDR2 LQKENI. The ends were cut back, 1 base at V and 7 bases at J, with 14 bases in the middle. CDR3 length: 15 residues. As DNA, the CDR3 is TGTGCCAGCTCACCACTCTATCAGAAGGGAAATGAGCAGTTCTTC. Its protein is CASSPLYQKGNEQFF.

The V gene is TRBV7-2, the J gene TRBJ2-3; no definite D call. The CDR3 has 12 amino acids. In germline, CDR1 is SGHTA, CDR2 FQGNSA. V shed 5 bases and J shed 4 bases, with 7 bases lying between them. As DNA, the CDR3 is TGTGCCAGCAGCCGGGTTGCAGATACGCAGTATTTT. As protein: CASSRVADTQYF.

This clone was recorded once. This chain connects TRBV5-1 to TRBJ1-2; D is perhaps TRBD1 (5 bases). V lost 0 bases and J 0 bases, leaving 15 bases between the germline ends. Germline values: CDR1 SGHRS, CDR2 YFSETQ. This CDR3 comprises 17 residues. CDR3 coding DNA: TGCGCCAGCAGCTTGGCCGGGAACAGGCCGACTAACTATGGCTACACCTTC. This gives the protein CASSLAGNRPTNYGYTF. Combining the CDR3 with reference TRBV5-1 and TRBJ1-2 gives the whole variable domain KAGVTQTPRYLIKTRGQQVTLSCSPISGHRSVSWYQQTPGQGLQFLFEYFSETQRNKGNFPGRFSGRQFSNSRSEMNVSTLELGDSALYLCASSLAGNRPTNYGYTFGSGTRLTVV.